The 13 T cell receptor beta chains reported below all come from one sample, sequenced in a study of T cell responses to AZD1222 COVID-19 vaccine. Produced via immunoSEQ multiplex PCR; TCRdb's table is partial and in-frame only. In the table there are around 65,000 clones, around 80% of which are singletons. The sequences come from peripheral blood, collected 28 days after the second AZD1222 dose. Receptor source: an adult who received the AZD1222 COVID-19 vaccine.

The chain couples TRBV3-1 (or the pseudogene TRBV3-2) to TRBJ1-4; 9 bases map to TRBD1. From germline, CDR1 is LGHDT and CDR2 YNNKEL (reference sequence). This CDR3 is built from 16 residues. J lost 7 bases, V lost 6 bases, and 12 bases had no gene match. The chain's CDR3 is CASSSGGNRGREKLFF. In DNA form, the CDR3 reads TGTGCCAGCAGTTCCGGGGGGAACAGGGGGCGTGAAAAACTGTTTTTT.

The chain has TRBV20-1 and TRBJ2-3, with D unresolved. Germline-derived CDR1 and CDR2 are DFQATT and SNEGSKA (reference sequence). CDR3 length: 11 amino acids. Trimming pared 4 bases from V and 6 bases from J, leaving 8 bases between. CDR3 DNA: TGCAGTGCTACAAACCCCGATACGCAGTATTTT. Protein product: CSATNPDTQYF.

V usage is TRBV6-1 and J usage is TRBJ2-1; D gene ambiguous. The germline CDR1 and CDR2 sequences are MNHNS and SASEGT. This CDR3 spans 16 amino acids. Trimming left V 2 bases short and J 5 bases short, with 16 bases between. CDR3 residues: CASSEFVGPPDNEQFF. The CDR3 nucleotides are TGTGCCAGCAGTGAATTCGTAGGTCCCCCCGACAATGAGCAGTTCTTC.

The chain uses TRBV5-1 and TRBJ1-1; a weak D match, TRBD1 (5 bases). The CDR3 length is 15 residues. Germline V gene lookup returns CDR1 SGHRS and CDR2 YFSETQ. V was pared by 5 bases and J by 0 bases, with 14 bases between. The CDR3 nucleotides read TGCGCCAGCAGTCCATATGACAGACTGAACACTGAAGCTTTCTTT. Residues: CASSPYDRLNTEAFF. The full variable domain, in which reference TRBV5-1 and TRBJ1-1 provide the parts outside the CDR3, is KAGVTQTPRYLIKTRGQQVTLSCSPISGHRSVSWYQQTPGQGLQFLFEYFSETQRNKGNFPGRFSGRQFSNSRSEMNVSTLELGDSALYLCASSPYDRLNTEAFFGQGTRLTVV.

The CDR3 sequence is CASSSSDRVPDTQYF. CDR3 DNA sequence: TGTGCCAGCAGCTCGTCGGACAGGGTCCCAGATACGCAGTATTTT. The chain combines TRBV11-3 with TRBJ2-3; 8 nucleotides align to TRBD1. The CDR3 is 15 residues long. Germline CDR1 SGHNT, CDR2 YENEEA. V shed 4 bases, J shed 4 bases, and the junction held 7 bases outside the gene matches.

V and J are TRBV18 and TRBJ2-7; D is perhaps TRBD1 (6 bases). The ends were cut back, 6 bases at V and 3 bases at J, with 12 bases in the middle. CDR3 length: 13 amino acids. CDR1 KGHSH and CDR2 LQKENI come from the germline V gene. The DNA for the CDR3 is TGTGCCAGCTCTCTTAAGGACAGCTACGAGCAGTACTTC. Its translation: CASSLKDSYEQYF.

The chain recombines TRBV6-2 or TRBV6-3 with TRBJ2-3; D is possibly TRBD2 (5 bases). V shed 5 bases and J shed 1 base, with 10 bases lying between them. Looked up from germline, CDR1 is MNHEY and CDR2 is SVGEGT. This CDR3 has 14 residues. The CDR3 nucleotides read TGTGCCAGCAGTCGGGGAGCTGGCACAGATACGCAGTATTTT. As protein: CASSRGAGTDTQYF.

The chain couples TRBV28 to TRBJ1-5; 7 bases are shared with TRBD1. J was trimmed by 5 bases and V by 3 bases; bases with no gene match: 4. The CDR3 consists of 14 residues. The germline V gene has CDR1 MDHEN and CDR2 SYDVKM. This CDR3 is CASSFEGADQPQHF. The CDR3 DNA reads as TGTGCCAGCAGTTTTGAGGGGGCTGATCAGCCCCAGCATTTT. Looking up the rest from reference TRBV28 and TRBJ1-5 gives the full variable domain: DVKVTQSSRYLVKRTGEKVFLECVQDMDHENMFWYRQDPGLGLRLIYFSYDVKMKEKGDIPEGYSVSREKKERFSLILESASTNQTSMYLCASSFEGADQPQHFGDGTRLSIL.

This chain links TRBV7-3 with TRBJ2-5; 10 bases map to TRBD1. Per germline, CDR1 SGHTA and CDR2 FQGTGA. The trim removed 4 bases at V and 5 bases at J, leaving 16 bases unmatched. The CDR3 contains 18 residues. This CDR3 is CASSSPRDRGMGGETQYF. CDR3 sequence (DNA): TGTGCCAGCAGCTCGCCTCGGGACAGGGGAATGGGAGGGGAGACCCAGTACTTC.

This clone was detected once. The genes are TRBV5-1 and TRBJ2-7; D may be TRBD2 (5 bases). V gave up 5 bases and J gave up 3 bases, with 15 bases separating them. The germline gives CDR1 SGHRS, CDR2 YFSETQ. This CDR3 region has 14 residues. The DNA of the CDR3 is TGCGCCAGCAGGGACTTTCCCAATTACTACGAGCAGTACTTC. Translating it yields CASRDFPNYYEQYF.

The chain recombines TRBV2 with TRBJ2-1; D may be TRBD2 (6 bases). Germline V gives CDR1 SNHLY, CDR2 FYNNEI. V was clipped by 3 bases and J by 0 bases, with 27 bases between them. The CDR3 is 21 residues long. The CDR3 loop reads CASSESVGGTAHLSSYNEQFF. CDR3 DNA: TGTGCCAGCAGTGAGAGCGTGGGCGGGACGGCGCACCTGAGCTCCTACAATGAGCAGTTCTTC.

This clone has just a few counts. The chain combines TRBV19 with TRBJ1-5, with D possibly being TRBD1 (5 bases). Trimming shortened V by 6 bases and J by 5 bases, and 20 bases separated the two germline ends. CDR3 length: 16 residues. Germline loops: CDR1 LNHDA, CDR2 SQIVND (reference sequence). The chain's CDR3 is CASSGIPSGGYQPQHF. In DNA, the CDR3 is TGTGCCAGTAGCGGTATCCCATCGGGGGGTTATCAGCCCCAGCATTTT.

The genes are TRBV9 and TRBJ1-1; 9 nucleotides agree with TRBD1. This CDR3 region has 17 residues. From germline, CDR1 is SGDLS and CDR2 YYNGEE. Trimming removed 0 bases from V and 4 bases from J; junction bases left unmatched: 10. The CDR3 sequence: CASSVAGTGGTGTEAFF. The CDR3 coding sequence is TGTGCCAGCAGCGTAGCGGGTACAGGGGGCACGGGCACTGAAGCTTTCTTT.